The next 24 T cell receptor beta chains were all read from a single sample in a study of blood T cells in healthy people across ages (dated by TCRdb to the mid-2010s). Library method: 5' RACE. The run used an Illumina HiSeq 2500. A second PCR of 7 to 11 cycles was performed with a sample-barcoded 5' primer and a J-beta primer mix. Clones were called with MiXCR by TCRdb after fastp trimmed the public reads at Q25, and only in-frame beta chains were retained. CDR3 protein sequences are deduplicated, and each keeps its most common genes and DNA. The sample has more than 900,000 distinct CDR3 sequences on record, roughly 28% of them singletons. The ten most abundant clones make up 9.5% to 13% of the sample. The sample was also linked to a second study, of T cells of mothers and their children.

Specimen: blood. These receptors came from a woman aged 40-49 years in good health.

This clonotype was seen only a few times. The CDR3 bases are TGTGCCAGCAGTCAACCAGGTGCGCCCACAGATACGCAGTATTTT. The encoded protein is CASSQPGAPTDTQYF. This chain links TRBV12-3 or TRBV12-4 with TRBJ2-3; D is undetermined. The CDR3 runs to 15 residues. V was clipped by 5 bases and J by 2 bases, with 14 bases between them.

This clonotype was seen more than once but under ten times. The rearrangement links TRBV6-5 to TRBJ1-4, with D tentatively TRBD1 (6 bases). Trimming removed 1 base from V and 8 bases from J, with 14 bases in between. CDR3 length equals 15 residues. Looked up from germline, CDR1 is MNHEY and CDR2 is SVGAGI. In DNA form, the CDR3 reads TGTGCCAGCAGTTACTACGAGGGGGTTAAAGAAAAACTGTTTTTT. The encoded protein is CASSYYEGVKEKLFF.

This clonotype came up many times. The chain carries TRBV6-1 and TRBJ1-4; tentatively, D is TRBD1 (6 bases). V was shortened by 3 bases and J by 5 bases, with 19 bases between the two germline ends. Germline-derived CDR1 and CDR2 are MNHNS and SASEGT. The CDR3 runs 17 residues. CDR3 loop: CASSEGAALRRNEKLFF. The CDR3 nucleotides read TGTGCCAGCAGTGAGGGGGCAGCTCTTCGACGGAATGAAAAACTGTTTTTT.

The table lists this clonotype with a few counts. The chain couples TRBV20-1 to TRBJ1-2; 9 nucleotides agree with TRBD1. The CDR3 is 13 residues long. The J segment lost 6 bases and the V segment lost 0 bases, leaving 2 bases of the junction unmatched. CDR1 DFQATT and CDR2 SNEGSKA come from the germline V gene (reference sequence). This CDR3 reads CSAREDRGNGYTF. CDR3 in DNA: TGCAGTGCTAGAGAGGACAGGGGCAATGGCTACACCTTC.

This clonotype was seen many times. The chain recombines TRBV7-3 with TRBJ2-7; the match to TRBD1 covers 9 bases. CDR3 length: 13 residues. Trimming removed 2 bases from V and 7 bases from J; junction bases left unmatched: 3. Germline CDR1 SGHTA, CDR2 FQGTGA. CDR3 loop: CASSLVDRGEQYF. CDR3 nucleotides: TGTGCCAGCAGCTTAGTGGACAGGGGAGAGCAGTACTTC.

V and J are TRBV10-3 and TRBJ2-1, with 7 bases identical to TRBD2. V shed 6 bases and J 3 bases; nucleotides not matched to a gene: 5. The V gene's germline CDR1 is ENHRY and CDR2 SYGVKD. The CDR3 loop spans 14 amino acids. The CDR3 sequence: CAISQLANYNEQFF. The CDR3 nucleotides read TGTGCCATCAGCCAACTAGCGAACTACAATGAGCAGTTCTTC.

Details on this clonotype: This may stem from a read error, because a much larger clone lies one nucleotide away. V is TRBV28 and J is TRBJ2-5, with D possibly TRBD1 on 6 matching bases. The CDR3 is 13 amino acids. The V gene's germline CDR1 is MDHEN and CDR2 SYDVKM. V dropped 8 bases and J dropped 11 bases, with 21 bases sitting between them. The CDR3 nucleotides read TGTGCCAGCCAGAAGGACAGTGCCTACGGGCAGTACTTC. It translates to CASQKDSAYGQYF.

The CDR3 DNA reads as TGTGCCAGCAGCTTGGACAGGAACCAGGGGAACACTGAAGCTTTCTTT. This encodes CASSLDRNQGNTEAFF. V is TRBV7-3 and J is TRBJ1-1, with TRBD1 matching 7 bases. Losses at the gene ends were 3 bases for V and 1 base for J; bases not matched to a gene: 8. The CDR3 has 16 residues. Germline assignment: CDR1 SGHTA and CDR2 FQGTGA. The complete variable domain, with remaining parts taken from reference TRBV7-3 and TRBJ1-1, reads GAGVSQTPSNKVTEKGKYVELRCDPISGHTALYWYRQSLGQGPEFLIYFQGTGAADDSGLPNDRFFAVRPEGSVSTLKIQRTERGDSAVYLCASSLDRNQGNTEAFFGQGTRLTVV.

This clonotype was seen repeatedly, ten times or more. The chain employs TRBV12-3 or TRBV12-4 and TRBJ1-6, with TRBD1 matching 7 bases. V lost 4 bases and J lost 7; bases outside the gene matches: 7. The CDR3 spans 15 residues. Written as DNA, the CDR3 is TGTGCCAGCAGTTCCGGACAGGTTTTGAATTCACCCCTCCACTTT. Amino acid sequence: CASSSGQVLNSPLHF.

This clonotype was detected ten times or more. The rearrangement links TRBV7-2 to TRBJ2-1; D call uncertain. V was shortened by 1 base and J by 11 bases, with 12 bases between the two germline ends. Germline V gene data show CDR1 as SGHTA and CDR2 as FQGNSA. The length of the CDR3 is 13 residues. The CDR3 DNA is TGTGCCAGCAGCTTAGAGAAAGGGCGACAGCAGTTCTTC. Residues: CASSLEKGRQQFF. Together with reference TRBV7-2 and TRBJ2-1, the CDR3 gives the full variable domain: GAGVSQSPSNKVTEKGKDVELRCDPISGHTALYWYRQSLGQGLEFLIYFQGNSAPDKSGLPSDRFSAERTGGSVSTLTIQRTQQEDSAVYLCASSLEKGRQQFFGPGTRLTVL.

The chain employs TRBV12-3 or TRBV12-4 and TRBJ2-5, with TRBD1 matching over 11 bases. The CDR3 loop spans 16 amino acids. V was pared by 5 bases and J by 5 bases, with 10 bases of the junction left unmatched. CDR3 bases: TGTGCCAGCAGTATGAGCGGACAGGGGGCGCAGGAGACCCAGTACTTC. The encoded protein is CASSMSGQGAQETQYF.

The rearrangement links TRBV29-1 to TRBJ2-7; 8 bases match TRBD1. Trimming at V came to 5 bases and at J to 5 bases, leaving 11 bases not matched to a gene. The CDR3 extends over 14 amino acids. The germline gives CDR1 SQVTM, CDR2 ANQGSEA. The CDR3 reads CSVTRTGRCDEQYF. In DNA form, the CDR3 reads TGCAGCGTTACCCGGACAGGGAGGTGCGACGAGCAGTACTTC.

V usage is TRBV18 and J usage is TRBJ2-7; D is perhaps TRBD1 or TRBD2 (5 bases each). The germline CDR1 and CDR2 sequences are KGHSH and LQKENI. The CDR3 has 14 amino acids. The V and J ends lost 8 bases and 6 bases respectively, with 20 bases between them. The CDR3 protein is CASRRDGQMVEQYF. For the CDR3, the DNA is TGTGCCAGCCGCCGGGACGGCCAAATGGTCGAGCAGTACTTC.

This clonotype occurred many times. For the CDR3, the DNA is TGTGCCAGCTTCAGCGGTAGCTACGAGCAGTACTTC. The encoded protein is CASFSGSYEQYF. The chain joins TRBV2 to TRBJ2-7; possibly TRBD2 for D (5 bases). In germline, CDR1 is SNHLY, CDR2 FYNNEI. V gave up 8 bases and J gave up 3 bases, with 11 bases separating them. The CDR3 is 12 residues long.

This clonotype was seen only a few times. The rearrangement uses TRBV20-1 and TRBJ1-4, with 8 bases lining up with TRBD1. J was trimmed by 8 bases and V by 5 bases; bases with no gene match: 10. CDR3 length: 14 residues. Germline CDR1 reads DFQATT; CDR2 reads SNEGSKA (reference sequence). CDR3: CSASRDRGYEKLFF. DNA of the CDR3: TGCAGTGCTTCACGAGACAGGGGCTACGAAAAACTGTTTTTT.

This clonotype occurred once. This chain connects TRBV30 to TRBJ2-1; D uncertain. The germline CDR1 and CDR2 sequences are GTSNPN and SVGIG (reference sequence). The CDR3 totals 10 residues. Trimming removed 3 bases at V and 5 bases at J, with 2 bases between. CDR3 in amino acids: CAWRNNEQFF. The CDR3 nucleotides read TGTGCCTGGAGAAACAATGAGCAGTTCTTC.

The genes are TRBV2 and TRBJ2-3; perhaps TRBD1 as D (5 bases). In germline, CDR1 is SNHLY, CDR2 FYNNEI. There are 15 residues in the CDR3. Trimming removed 6 bases at V and 2 bases at J, with 15 bases between. The CDR3 is CASRNRQNVTDTQYF. DNA for the CDR3: TGTGCCAGCAGGAACAGACAGAACGTCACAGATACGCAGTATTTT.

This chain connects TRBV7-2 to TRBJ2-1, with 13 nucleotides matching TRBD2. Germline CDR1 and CDR2: SGHTA and FQGNSA. This CDR3 comprises 15 residues. V lost 3 bases to trimming and J lost 9 bases; unmatched junction nucleotides: 5. CDR3 protein: CASSFLTSGGGEQFF. The CDR3 nucleotides are TGTGCCAGCAGCTTCCTTACTAGCGGGGGGGGTGAGCAGTTCTTC.

J is TRBJ1-2 and V is TRBV28, with D unclear. The germline V and J ends were trimmed by 6 bases and 0 bases, with 11 bases remaining between them. Looked up from germline, CDR1 is MDHEN and CDR2 is SYDVKM. This CDR3 spans 14 amino acids. This CDR3 reads CASRSRGANYGYTF. The CDR3 DNA is TGTGCCAGCAGGTCCCGGGGAGCTAACTATGGCTACACCTTC.

A word on this clonotype: The junction does not match germline at one end; this may be a read error. The CDR3 loop is CASSFLGTNGQFF. The CDR3, as DNA: TGTGCCAGCAGTTTCTTAGGGACCAATGGGCAGTTCTTC. This chain uses TRBV12-3 or TRBV12-4 with TRBJ2-1; D is tentatively TRBD1 or TRBD2 (5 bases each). The CDR3 is 13 amino acids.

The table lists this clonotype with many counts. The V gene is TRBV11-2, the J gene TRBJ2-1; D remains unclear. This CDR3 is built from 11 residues. Between the trimmed V and J ends, which lost 3 bases and 7 bases, there was a span of 4 bases. CDR1 is SGHAT, CDR2 FQNNGV, per germline. The DNA for the CDR3 is TGTGCCAGCAGCTTCTCAAATGAGCAGTTCTTC. Its protein is CASSFSNEQFF.

The chain carries TRBV20-1 and TRBJ1-2; the D is unclear. V lost 6 bases to trimming and J lost 4 bases, with 18 bases between them. This CDR3 is 14 amino acids long. The V gene's germline CDR1 is DFQATT and CDR2 SNEGSKA (reference sequence). CDR3 in DNA: TGCAGTGCCAAGACCGGGATTCAATCCTATGGCTACACCTTC. Protein product: CSAKTGIQSYGYTF.

The V gene is TRBV7-2, the J gene TRBJ2-5; weak D call: TRBD2 (6 bases). The germline V and J ends were trimmed by 4 bases and 5 bases, with 14 bases remaining between them. Germline CDR1 and CDR2: SGHTA and FQGNSA. CDR3 length: 14 residues. CDR3 DNA sequence: TGTGCCAGCAGCTCCGGACTACCCTCGGAGACCCAGTACTTC. Translating gives CASSSGLPSETQYF.

This clonotype was counted ten times or more. Germline is not matched at one junction end, which may reflect a read error. The chain recombines TRBV4-2 with TRBJ2-3; D possibly corresponds to TRBD1 (5 bases). Germline CDR1 LGHNA, CDR2 YNFKEQ. CDR3 length: 18 residues. The CDR3 protein is CASSQEIGAGTGTDTQYF. The CDR3 nucleotides read TGCGCCAGCAGCCAAGAGATTGGGGCAGGCACAGGAACAGATACGCAGTATTTT.